A selection of T cell receptor beta chains follows, all from one sample in a study of shared clonotypes between healthy human individuals. The data were produced by immunoSEQ multiplex PCR, yet TCRdb's version contains in-frame clones alone and is incomplete. In the table there are 2 million to 3 million clones, more than 80% of which are singletons. Sequenced: naive CD4+ T cells sorted from blood. Receptors originate from a man between 18 and 35 years old in good health. CDR3s include the opening cysteine and the closing phenylalanine or tryptophan. The order of the fields is J gene, D gene, V gene, CDR3 protein. A D gene is named only where the DNA matches it firmly.

TRBJ2-3	.	TRBV7-6	CASSFTLDTQYF
TRBJ2-4	.	TRBV28	CASSLGGRGNIQYF
TRBJ1-2	.	TRBV6-6	CASRHGEGGYTF
TRBJ2-5	TRBD1	TRBV5-4	CASSLDRGETQYF
TRBJ2-5	.	TRBV2	CASSEPETQYF
TRBJ2-3	TRBD2	TRBV9	CASSVAGLAGKGTDTQYF
TRBJ2-3	TRBD2	TRBV18	CASSPRGAGEADTQYF
TRBJ2-7	TRBD1	TRBV6-6	CASSNLGTAGSEQYF
TRBJ2-7	.	TRBV6-1	CASSEGYGYEQYF
TRBJ2-1	TRBD1	TRBV29-1	CSVPRRDRDSWNEQFF
TRBJ2-1	TRBD2	TRBV30	CAWSTTSGTYNEQFF
TRBJ2-6	.	TRBV5-4	CASSLDASGANVLTF
TRBJ2-5	.	TRBV11-2	CASSSPQGKRETQYF
TRBJ1-4	.	TRBV5-1	CASSLDRSYEKLFF
TRBJ1-2	TRBD1	TRBV14	CASSRRTPGQTNYGYTF
TRBJ1-4	.	TRBV30	CAWAGGTNEKLFF
TRBJ2-1	.	TRBV7-8	CASSLGGWMDEQFF
TRBJ2-5	TRBD2	TRBV6-1	CASSGPGLAGVGTQYF
TRBJ1-4	.	TRBV13	CASSFKGTKANEKLFF
TRBJ2-1	.	TRBV5-6	CASSGQTNSDYNEQFF
TRBJ1-6	.	TRBV27	CASSPKPRLINSPLHF
TRBJ2-5	TRBD2	TRBV5-4	CASSFPGTIETQYF
TRBJ1-2	.	TRBV18	CASSPIPGPNYGYTF
TRBJ1-6	TRBD1	TRBV2	CASGRGQDSPLHF
TRBJ1-1	.	TRBV7-9	CASSLGQNTEAFF
TRBJ2-1	TRBD2	TRBV2	CATKGLAGGSSYNEQFF
TRBJ1-4	.	TRBV30	CAWMPGWNEKLFF
TRBJ2-7	TRBD2	TRBV13	CASSSRPPGTSGSYEQYF
TRBJ2-2	.	TRBV7-2	CASSLQGGNTGELFF
TRBJ2-7	TRBD1	TRBV6-5	CASSYPTGQGRNEQYF
TRBJ2-7	.	TRBV30	CAHNGGNSYEQYF
TRBJ2-7	TRBD2	TRBV7-2	CASSLPGGGSYEQYF